This TCR beta chain was retrieved from a study of cytomegalovirus exposure and HLA in healthy donors. General study results and limits: Fewer N-insertions than the roughly 670-donor mean were reportedly shown by an Asian-associated ancestry cluster in a later analysis.

Regarding this clone: The antigen remains undetermined.

The junction had 12 bases not matched to a gene; V was cut back by 4 bases and J by 4 bases. Germline V gene data show CDR1 as MDHEN and CDR2 as SYDVKM. The CDR3 sequence is 16 residues long. In the PCR, 60 Vbeta and 13 Jbeta primers were used. Original processing methods: Roughly 11 million shared chains were among the 80 million or so unique TCR beta chains that a later analysis counted. Using immunoSEQ multiplex PCR, the repertoire was profiled, and TCRdb retains in-frame clones only, with some absent. D and trimming were read from the DNA, whereas the V and J calls and clone size are those reported in that table. The sample includes 70,000 to 95,000 clones, roughly 80% of them seen just once.

What was sequenced was PBMCs. This TCR was recovered from a young man in good health and CMV-seropositive. The rearrangement links TRBV28 to TRBJ2-7; 8 bases map to TRBD2. The CDR3 nucleotides read TGTGCCAGCAGTTCCTCGGGAGGGAAGGGTTTATACGAGCAGTACTTC. This translates into CASSSSGGKGLYEQYF.